These T cell receptor beta chains were read from a single sample in a study of blood T cell repertoires in COVID-19. Profiling relied on immunoSEQ multiplex PCR, and the TCRdb table lists in-frame clones only, not all of them. This sample carries over 200,000 clones, around nine tenths of them seen once, and the ten largest clones take roughly 4%. Sequencing was done on a sample of PBMCs or T cells enriched from blood (not recorded which). These receptors were obtained from a woman aged 25 to 39 who had been exposed to COVID-19. The CDR3 runs from the conserved cysteine through the conserved F or W. A D gene is named only where the DNA matches it firmly. Some rows mark clone size as missing; the rest say once, few, many or name a class of expanded clone.

clone_size: -; v_call: TRBV10-2; j_call: TRBJ2-1; d_call: -; cdr3_nt: TGCGCCAGCAGTGATGGGAGCTCCTACAATGAGCAGTTCTTC; cdr3_aa: CASSDGSSYNEQFF
clone_size: once; v_call: TRBV2; j_call: TRBJ1-1; d_call: -; cdr3_nt: TGTGCCAGCAGTGCCGCGGGTTCACCGAACACTGAAGCTTTCTTT; cdr3_aa: CASSAAGSPNTEAFF
clone_size: -; v_call: TRBV24-1; j_call: TRBJ1-5; d_call: -; cdr3_nt: TGTGCCACCAGTGACAACCTGGAGGCCCAGCATTTT; cdr3_aa: CATSDNLEAQHF
clone_size: -; v_call: TRBV27; j_call: TRBJ2-2; d_call: TRBD2; cdr3_nt: TGTGCCAGCAGTTTACTAGCGGGGGGCCGGGCACCGGGGGAGCTGTTTTTT; cdr3_aa: CASSLLAGGRAPGELFF
clone_size: -; v_call: TRBV24-1; j_call: TRBJ2-2; d_call: -; cdr3_nt: TGTGCCACCAGTGAGCTAGGGGTCACCGGGGAGCTGTTTTTT; cdr3_aa: CATSELGVTGELFF
clone_size: -; v_call: TRBV5-1; j_call: TRBJ1-3; d_call: -; cdr3_nt: TGCGCCAGCAGCCCCGCTACGCAGGGGAAGGCATTTTTTGGAAACACCATATATTTT; cdr3_aa: CASSPATQGKAFFGNTIYF
clone_size: -; v_call: TRBV2; j_call: TRBJ1-3; d_call: -; cdr3_nt: TGTGCCAGCAGCACTCAGACAGTTACTGGAAACACCATATATTTT; cdr3_aa: CASSTQTVTGNTIYF
clone_size: -; v_call: TRBV4-1; j_call: TRBJ2-4; d_call: -; cdr3_nt: TGCGCCAGCAGCCAAGAATTAGGGGCAGGGAAAAACATTCAGTACTTC; cdr3_aa: CASSQELGAGKNIQYF
clone_size: -; v_call: TRBV5-1; j_call: TRBJ1-3; d_call: -; cdr3_nt: TGCGCCAGCAGCCACACCGAAGGACAGACGATCTCTGGAAACACCATATATTTT; cdr3_aa: CASSHTEGQTISGNTIYF
clone_size: -; v_call: TRBV6-5; j_call: TRBJ1-1; d_call: -; cdr3_nt: TGTGCCAGCATCGCAAACAAGTTCTCGTCAGCTTTCTTT; cdr3_aa: CASIANKFSSAFF
clone_size: -; v_call: TRBV5-1; j_call: TRBJ2-1; d_call: -; cdr3_nt: TGCGCCAGCAGCTTGGAGATGAGGTCTGACTCCTACAATGAGCAGTTCTTC; cdr3_aa: CASSLEMRSDSYNEQFF
clone_size: -; v_call: TRBV7-2; j_call: TRBJ2-3; d_call: TRBD2; cdr3_nt: TGTGCCAGCAGCCCCCAGGGGACTAGCGGGGGCTCTATCACAGATACGCAGTATTTT; cdr3_aa: CASSPQGTSGGSITDTQYF
clone_size: -; v_call: TRBV15; j_call: TRBJ1-3; d_call: -; cdr3_nt: TGTGCCACCAGCGCCCAGGGAAGTCGAAACACCATATATTTT; cdr3_aa: CATSAQGSRNTIYF
clone_size: -; v_call: TRBV7-9; j_call: TRBJ2-7; d_call: -; cdr3_nt: TGTGCCAGCAGCTTAACAGGGCTCTCCTACGAGCAGTACTTC; cdr3_aa: CASSLTGLSYEQYF
clone_size: many; v_call: TRBV4-1; j_call: TRBJ1-2; d_call: TRBD1; cdr3_nt: TGCGCCAGCAGCCAGTCCTTGACAGGGACTTTCGGTTATGGCTACACCTTC; cdr3_aa: CASSQSLTGTFGYGYTF
clone_size: -; v_call: TRBV6-5; j_call: TRBJ1-2; d_call: -; cdr3_nt: TGTGCCAGCTGGGGGGAGTTCGGCTATGGCTACACCTTC; cdr3_aa: CASWGEFGYGYTF
clone_size: -; v_call: TRBV30; j_call: TRBJ2-3; d_call: TRBD2; cdr3_nt: TGTGCCTGGAGCTCTAGAGCGGGGGCACAAGATACGCAGTATTTT; cdr3_aa: CAWSSRAGAQDTQYF
clone_size: -; v_call: TRBV11-2; j_call: TRBJ2-2; d_call: TRBD1; cdr3_nt: TGTGCCAGCAGCTACGGGACAGGGATCGGGGAGCTGTTTTTT; cdr3_aa: CASSYGTGIGELFF
clone_size: -; v_call: TRBV9; j_call: TRBJ1-1; d_call: -; cdr3_nt: TGTGCCAGCAGCCTGGGGGGTGCCACCATGAACACTGAAGCTTTCTTT; cdr3_aa: CASSLGGATMNTEAFF
clone_size: few; v_call: TRBV5-1; j_call: TRBJ2-7; d_call: TRBD2; cdr3_nt: TGCGCCAGCAGCCCGGCTAGCGGGGGTTACGAGCAGTACTTC; cdr3_aa: CASSPASGGYEQYF
clone_size: -; v_call: TRBV12-5; j_call: TRBJ1-1; d_call: -; cdr3_nt: TGTGCTAGTAACCGGGACTGGAACACTGAAGCTTTCTTT; cdr3_aa: CASNRDWNTEAFF
clone_size: -; v_call: TRBV7-2; j_call: TRBJ2-7; d_call: TRBD1; cdr3_nt: TGTGCCAGCAGCCTCCCGGACAGGGGGGCCTACGAGCAGTACTTC; cdr3_aa: CASSLPDRGAYEQYF
clone_size: -; v_call: TRBV19; j_call: TRBJ2-1; d_call: -; cdr3_nt: TGTGCCAGTAGTAAGGGGCAAACAATTACCTACAATGAGCAGTTCTTC; cdr3_aa: CASSKGQTITYNEQFF
clone_size: -; v_call: TRBV7-2; j_call: TRBJ1-5; d_call: -; cdr3_nt: TGTGCCAGCAGCTATGCGTATATGGGCAATCAGCCCCAGCATTTT; cdr3_aa: CASSYAYMGNQPQHF
clone_size: -; v_call: TRBV5-1; j_call: TRBJ2-5; d_call: -; cdr3_nt: TGCGCCAGCAGCCCGGGGACAAGCCAAGAGACCCAGTACTTC; cdr3_aa: CASSPGTSQETQYF
clone_size: -; v_call: TRBV5-1; j_call: TRBJ1-1; d_call: TRBD1; cdr3_nt: TGCGCCAGCAGCTCCAGGGGGGACACTGAAGCTTTCTTT; cdr3_aa: CASSSRGDTEAFF
clone_size: -; v_call: TRBV10-3; j_call: TRBJ2-7; d_call: -; cdr3_nt: TGTGCCATCAGTGAAGGTGGGGCAGGGTTCCACGAGCAGTACTTC; cdr3_aa: CAISEGGAGFHEQYF
clone_size: -; v_call: TRBV7-8; j_call: TRBJ2-6; d_call: -; cdr3_nt: TGTGCCAGCAGCCGAGGCGGGCCCGGGGCCAACGTCCTGACTTTC; cdr3_aa: CASSRGGPGANVLTF
clone_size: -; v_call: TRBV23-1; j_call: TRBJ2-7; d_call: TRBD2; cdr3_nt: TGCGCCAGCACTAGCGGGGGACCTTGTCAGCAGTACTTC; cdr3_aa: CASTSGGPCQQYF
clone_size: -; v_call: TRBV29-1; j_call: TRBJ1-2; d_call: -; cdr3_nt: TGCAGCGTTCGGCGGGACCCAACCCGGGGCTATGGCTACACCTTC; cdr3_aa: CSVRRDPTRGYGYTF
clone_size: once; v_call: TRBV5-4; j_call: TRBJ1-6; d_call: TRBD1; cdr3_nt: TGTGCCAGCAGCTCCTTGGACAGGGGGCAATCACCCCTCCACTTT; cdr3_aa: CASSSLDRGQSPLHF
clone_size: once; v_call: TRBV19; j_call: TRBJ1-3; d_call: -; cdr3_nt: TGTGCCAGTAGCTGGACAGCGGATGGAAACACCATATATTTT; cdr3_aa: CASSWTADGNTIYF
clone_size: few; v_call: TRBV5-1; j_call: TRBJ2-5; d_call: -; cdr3_nt: TGCGCCAGCAGCTTGCGGGAGACCCAGTACTTC; cdr3_aa: CASSLRETQYF
clone_size: few; v_call: TRBV19; j_call: TRBJ1-2; d_call: TRBD1; cdr3_nt: TGTGCCAGTAGTCCGGGACAGGGAAGTCATGGCTACACCTTC; cdr3_aa: CASSPGQGSHGYTF
clone_size: -; v_call: TRBV19; j_call: TRBJ1-2; d_call: -; cdr3_nt: TGTGCCAGTAGTATATCCCCCCTACGTGGCTACACCTTC; cdr3_aa: CASSISPLRGYTF
clone_size: few; v_call: TRBV27; j_call: TRBJ1-2; d_call: -; cdr3_nt: TGTGCCAGCAGTTTACCTTCCGGGAGTGGCTACACCTTC; cdr3_aa: CASSLPSGSGYTF
clone_size: -; v_call: TRBV19; j_call: TRBJ1-2; d_call: TRBD1; cdr3_nt: TGTGCCAGTAGTATCATCCACCAGCAGGGGGCAAACTATGGCTACACCTTC; cdr3_aa: CASSIIHQQGANYGYTF
clone_size: few; v_call: TRBV3-1/TRBV3-2; j_call: TRBJ1-6; d_call: TRBD1; cdr3_nt: TGTGCCAGCAGCCACGGCGGGACAGCCAATTCACCCCTCCACTTT; cdr3_aa: CASSHGGTANSPLHF
clone_size: -; v_call: TRBV27; j_call: TRBJ1-5; d_call: TRBD1; cdr3_nt: TGTGCCAGCACTGGGACAGGGTATAGCAATCAGCCCCAGCATTTT; cdr3_aa: CASTGTGYSNQPQHF
clone_size: -; v_call: TRBV21-1; j_call: TRBJ2-2; d_call: -; cdr3_nt: TGTGCCAGCAGCAAAGATGTAGCGGGGGGGCCCACCGGGGAGCTGTTTTTT; cdr3_aa: CASSKDVAGGPTGELFF
clone_size: -; v_call: TRBV27; j_call: TRBJ1-2; d_call: -; cdr3_nt: TGTGCCAGCAGCCCTTATGAAAACACCAACTATGGCTACACCTTC; cdr3_aa: CASSPYENTNYGYTF
clone_size: -; v_call: TRBV30; j_call: TRBJ2-1; d_call: TRBD2; cdr3_nt: TGTGCCTGCGGGAGGAGTACCGCCTCCTACAATGAGCAGTTCTTC; cdr3_aa: CACGRSTASYNEQFF
clone_size: -; v_call: TRBV24-1; j_call: TRBJ2-1; d_call: TRBD1; cdr3_nt: TGTGCCACCAGTGATTTTCCCGGGACAGGGGTAAGGGAGCAGTTCTTC; cdr3_aa: CATSDFPGTGVREQFF
clone_size: -; v_call: TRBV7-8; j_call: TRBJ1-5; d_call: TRBD1; cdr3_nt: TGTGCCAGCAGCCCCGAACAGGGGTATAGCAATCAGCCCCAGCATTTT; cdr3_aa: CASSPEQGYSNQPQHF
clone_size: -; v_call: TRBV7-3; j_call: TRBJ1-2; d_call: TRBD1; cdr3_nt: TGTGCCAGCAGCCCAGGGGGCCCTACTTATGGCTACACCTTC; cdr3_aa: CASSPGGPTYGYTF
clone_size: -; v_call: TRBV19; j_call: TRBJ1-2; d_call: -; cdr3_nt: TGTGCCAGTAGTATATTCCCGGACAGAGTAATTGGCTACACCTTC; cdr3_aa: CASSIFPDRVIGYTF
clone_size: once; v_call: TRBV30; j_call: TRBJ1-2; d_call: -; cdr3_nt: TGTGCCTGGAGTGTAGGCCCAGCGGGGGGCTACACCTTC; cdr3_aa: CAWSVGPAGGYTF
clone_size: -; v_call: TRBV28; j_call: TRBJ1-5; d_call: -; cdr3_nt: TGTGCCAGCAGTATCCCCTCAACAGGGTTGCAGCCCCAGCATTTT; cdr3_aa: CASSIPSTGLQPQHF
clone_size: -; v_call: TRBV4-2; j_call: TRBJ1-1; d_call: TRBD1; cdr3_nt: TGTGCCAGCAGCCGGGAACAGGGGAAGGGTGAAGCTTTCTTT; cdr3_aa: CASSREQGKGEAFF
clone_size: few; v_call: TRBV6-1; j_call: TRBJ1-1; d_call: TRBD1; cdr3_nt: TGTGCCAGCAGTGAATCCACCGGGACAGAGAACACTGAAGCTTTCTTT; cdr3_aa: CASSESTGTENTEAFF
clone_size: few; v_call: TRBV2; j_call: TRBJ1-2; d_call: -; cdr3_nt: TGTGCCAGCAGTGACAGGGGCCTAGGTGGCTACACCTTC; cdr3_aa: CASSDRGLGGYTF
clone_size: -; v_call: TRBV19; j_call: TRBJ1-2; d_call: -; cdr3_nt: TGTGCCAGTAGTATGCTACGACAGACAAACTATGGCTACACCTTC; cdr3_aa: CASSMLRQTNYGYTF
clone_size: -; v_call: TRBV2; j_call: TRBJ2-5; d_call: TRBD2; cdr3_nt: TGTGCCTCGGGGGGGGACCCGGGGTCGGGCCAGTACTTC; cdr3_aa: CASGGDPGSGQYF
clone_size: -; v_call: TRBV2; j_call: TRBJ1-5; d_call: TRBD1; cdr3_nt: TGTGCCAGCAAAGGTGGGGACAGGGTAGGTCAGCCCCAGCATTTT; cdr3_aa: CASKGGDRVGQPQHF